A selection of T cell receptor beta chains follows, all from one sample in a study of T cells in Graves' hyperthyroidism and ophthalmopathy. One entry per CDR3 protein results from TCRdb running MiXCR on the multiplex PCR reads. The sample has a few hundred thousand distinct CDR3 sequences; 14% to 15% are singletons. The sequenced material came from blood. Source of these receptors: a woman aged 40 to 50 with Graves' hyperthyroidism that later progressed to Graves' ophthalmopathy. The conserved cysteine and the conserved F or W are not part of the CDR3 here. The order of the fields is clone size, V gene, J gene, CDR3 protein. Clone size, where shown, is once, few, many, or a class for clones that have expanded.

many,TRBV29-1,TRBJ1-2,SVEGRESGYT
many,TRBV12-3/TRBV12-4,TRBJ1-1,ASGWTGGRMNTEAF
many,TRBV2,TRBJ2-1,ASRAGQGGNEQF
.,TRBV28,TRBJ1-1,ASSYYRAEAF
.,TRBV11-2,TRBJ2-3,ASSPPLATDTQY
many,TRBV6-5,TRBJ2-1,ASSYSGGAYNEQF
few,TRBV7-9,TRBJ1-4,AGTEGSLNEKLF
many,TRBV3-1,TRBJ2-7,ASSQYTSGSLDYEQY
many,TRBV28,TRBJ1-1,ASTSGQGSTEAF
many,TRBV6-1,TRBJ2-7,ASSEWIQDTYEQY
many,TRBV4-1,TRBJ2-7,ASSQVLGGRGYEQY
many,TRBV12-3/TRBV12-4,TRBJ2-2,ASSLQGPNTGELF
many,TRBV27,TRBJ2-1,ASSLSTGTSAYNEQF
.,TRBV27,TRBJ1-2,ASSPRRNYGYT
few,TRBV4-1,TRBJ1-2,ASSQLPPASGYT
many,TRBV15,TRBJ2-7,ATSRAGTGAHEQY
many,TRBV20-1,TRBJ1-5,SVDSRLQPQH
many,TRBV19,TRBJ2-2,ASSIRGRTGELF
.,TRBV6-1,TRBJ2-2,ASRLLATEELF
.,TRBV10-2,TRBJ1-3,ASRAGTGAPVDTIY
many,TRBV11-2,TRBJ2-3,ASSKKLGTYTSTDTQY
many,TRBV10-2,TRBJ1-6,ASSEGLSVRVQTIRSPLH
few,TRBV3-1,TRBJ1-2,ASSQEGALYGYT
.,TRBV6-1,TRBJ2-7,ASSEPGLAGEQY
many,TRBV7-9,TRBJ2-1,ASNFYKLLGGGRNNEQF
many,TRBV6-1,TRBJ1-4,ASSQDRGGNEKLF
many,TRBV20-1,TRBJ1-5,SASPHAGGNQPQH
few,TRBV3-1,TRBJ2-1,ASSQEGQGVWQLRDNEQF
few,TRBV4-2,TRBJ2-4,ASSQDHLLAKNIQY
many,TRBV6-9,TRBJ2-4,ASRPSTGLAQENIQY
.,TRBV18,TRBJ2-1,ASSPAGSGEQF
many,TRBV19,TRBJ2-6,ASSILDPRSANVLT
many,TRBV12-3/TRBV12-4,TRBJ2-5,ASRSRDVQETQY
many,TRBV30,TRBJ2-1,AWRQLSNEQF
.,TRBV4-1,TRBJ2-7,ASTLNPSGSYEQY
many,TRBV6-2/TRBV6-3,TRBJ2-1,ASHEGIEISNEQF
many,TRBV11-2,TRBJ1-1,ASSSRSLTEAF
few,TRBV7-3,TRBJ2-7,ASSLTGQGPYEQY
many,TRBV7-9,TRBJ2-5,ASSPDRGGGETQY
.,TRBV6-8,TRBJ1-1,ASSFFQGQEAF
many,TRBV9,TRBJ2-5,ASSASGGPQETQY
few,TRBV5-1,TRBJ1-2,ASSLEAGSGYT
few,TRBV7-8,TRBJ2-5,ASSRTRTGWETQY
few,TRBV5-1,TRBJ1-1,ASSLAGAYGAF
few,TRBV7-3,TRBJ2-2,ASSPRAARGPGELF